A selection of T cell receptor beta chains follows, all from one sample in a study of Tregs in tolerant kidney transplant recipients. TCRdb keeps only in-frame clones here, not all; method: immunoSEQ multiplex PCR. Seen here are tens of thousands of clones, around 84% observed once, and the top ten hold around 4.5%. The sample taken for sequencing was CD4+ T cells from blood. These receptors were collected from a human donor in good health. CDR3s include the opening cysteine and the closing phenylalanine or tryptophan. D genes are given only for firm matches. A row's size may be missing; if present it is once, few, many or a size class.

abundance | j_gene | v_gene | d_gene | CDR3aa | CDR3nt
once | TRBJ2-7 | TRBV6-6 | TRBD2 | CASSSPLAGSYEQYF | TGTGCCAGCAGTTCCCCTCTAGCGGGGTCCTACGAGCAGTACTTC
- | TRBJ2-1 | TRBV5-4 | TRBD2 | CASSSGAQLAGDEQFF | TGTGCCAGCAGCTCCGGGGCACAGCTAGCGGGAGATGAGCAGTTCTTC
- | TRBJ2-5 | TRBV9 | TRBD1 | CASSVGQGHQETQYF | TGTGCCAGCAGCGTAGGACAGGGGCACCAAGAGACCCAGTACTTC
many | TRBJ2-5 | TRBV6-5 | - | CARRLYGRKETQYF | TGTGCCAGAAGGTTGTATGGCAGAAAAGAGACCCAGTACTTC
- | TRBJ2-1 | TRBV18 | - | CASSPETGAYNEQFF | TGTGCCAGCTCACCCGAGACGGGAGCCTACAATGAGCAGTTCTTC
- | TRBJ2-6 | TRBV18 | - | CASSPTQTVGANVLTF | TGTGCCAGCTCACCGACGCAGACAGTAGGGGCCAACGTCCTGACTTTC
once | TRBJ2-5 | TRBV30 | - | CAWSPRAGETQYF | TGTGCCTGGAGTCCTCGCGCAGGGGAGACCCAGTACTTC
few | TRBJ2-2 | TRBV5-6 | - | CASSWPVTGELFF | TGTGCCAGCAGCTGGCCTGTCACCGGGGAGCTGTTTTTT
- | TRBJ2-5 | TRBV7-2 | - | CASSFPRETQYF | TGTGCCAGCAGCTTCCCCCGAGAGACCCAGTACTTC
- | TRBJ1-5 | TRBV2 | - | CASSVEGAGRPQHF | TGTGCCAGCAGTGTTGAGGGCGCGGGACGGCCCCAGCATTTT
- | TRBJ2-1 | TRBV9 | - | CASSVEQDPYNEQFF | TGTGCCAGCAGCGTAGAACAGGACCCCTACAATGAGCAGTTCTTC
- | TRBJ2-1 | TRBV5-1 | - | CASSLGSNRRYNEQFF | TGCGCCAGCAGCTTGGGGTCCAACCGGAGGTACAATGAGCAGTTCTTC